The 19 T cell receptor beta chains below come from one sample, sequenced in a study of blood T cell repertoires in COVID-19. Libraries were prepared by immunoSEQ multiplex PCR; TCRdb keeps only in-frame clonotypes and omits some of them. In the table there are around 280,000 clones, 85% to 90% of which are singletons. The material sequenced was peripheral blood. The receptors derive from a woman in her thirties with COVID-19, enrolled during active disease.

The chain joins TRBV10-2 to TRBJ1-1; D gene unclear. This CDR3 spans 12 amino acids. V lost 2 bases and J 5 bases, leaving 6 bases between the germline ends. The V gene's germline CDR1 is WSHSY and CDR2 SAAADI. For the CDR3, the DNA is TGCGCCAGCAGTGAGCGGGTTACTGAAGCTTTCTTT. As protein: CASSERVTEAFF.

DNA for the CDR3: TGTGCCAGCTCACCCGGGACAGGGGCCTACGAGCAGTACTTC. Its translation: CASSPGTGAYEQYF. The chain has TRBV18 and TRBJ2-7, with 10 bases that match TRBD1. The CDR3 has 14 residues. V trimming: 3 bases; J trimming: 2 bases; junction bases outside the gene matches: 1. The germline CDR1 and CDR2 sequences are KGHSH and LQKENI.

The chain carries TRBV6-6 and TRBJ1-1; 8 nucleotides agree with TRBD1. Germline trimming cut 0 bases from V and 8 bases from J; bases unmatched to any gene: 8. The CDR3 is 15 residues long. Per the germline V gene, CDR1 is MNHNY and CDR2 is SVGAGI (reference sequence). The CDR3 DNA reads TGTGCCAGCAGTTACTCGGACAGGGCTGTAGAAGAAGCTTTCTTT. Translating it yields CASSYSDRAVEEAFF.

The CDR3 DNA reads as TGCGCCAGCCAACTAGCGGGAGCTATCAATGAGCAGTTCTTC. Encoded protein: CASQLAGAINEQFF. The V gene is TRBV5-1, the J gene TRBJ2-1; 11 bases match TRBD2. Trimming at V came to 7 bases and at J to 6 bases, leaving 6 bases not matched to a gene. CDR1 and CDR2 (germline): SGHRS, YFSETQ. The CDR3 is 14 amino acids.

V usage is TRBV7-2 and J usage is TRBJ2-7; 8 nucleotides line up with TRBD1. The ends lost 0 bases at V and 5 bases at J; junction bases unmatched: 6. CDR3 size: 15 residues. Germline loops: CDR1 SGHTA, CDR2 FQGNSA. The CDR3 sequence: CASSLARTGRHEQYF. In DNA, the CDR3 is TGTGCCAGCAGCTTAGCCCGGACAGGGAGGCACGAGCAGTACTTC.

This rearrangement joins TRBV6-1 to TRBJ1-5; D is possibly TRBD1 (6 bases). Trimming took off 2 bases at V and 7 bases at J, with 18 bases between the two ends. This CDR3 is built from 16 residues. Germline V gene sequence: CDR1 MNHNS, CDR2 SASEGT. CDR3 protein: CASSELRQDPTQPQHF. The CDR3 DNA reads as TGTGCCAGCAGTGAACTGAGACAGGATCCCACCCAGCCCCAGCATTTT.

This chain links TRBV2 with TRBJ1-6; 7 bases align to TRBD1. J was trimmed by 6 bases and V by 8 bases; bases with no gene match: 4. This CDR3 spans 13 amino acids. Per germline, CDR1 SNHLY and CDR2 FYNNEI. CDR3 bases: TGTGCCAGCCGGGACAGAGTTAATTCACCCCTCCACTTT. Its translation is CASRDRVNSPLHF.

This clone has only one observation. The chain links TRBV7-9 to TRBJ1-5; D is undetermined. Germline V lookup: CDR1 SEHNR, CDR2 FQNEAQ (reference sequence). Trimming cost V 2 bases and J 4 bases, with 9 bases left between them. This CDR3 is 14 amino acids long. CDR3 sequence: CASSLTEGNQPQHF. CDR3 DNA sequence: TGTGCCAGCAGCTTAACGGAGGGTAATCAGCCCCAGCATTTT.

The chain combines TRBV3-1 (or the pseudogene TRBV3-2) with TRBJ2-7; 7 nucleotides agree with TRBD1. The CDR3 contains 14 residues. Germline CDR1 reads LGHDT; CDR2 reads YNNKEL (reference sequence). The trim removed 4 bases at V and 3 bases at J, leaving 6 bases unmatched. In DNA form, the CDR3 reads TGTGCCAGCAGCCCGTGGGACAGCAACTACGAGCAGTACTTC. It yields the protein CASSPWDSNYEQYF.

The chain carries TRBV30 and TRBJ1-4; 7 bases are a match to TRBD1. The V and J ends lost 5 bases and 4 bases, in that order; junction bases with no gene match: 10. The CDR3 is made up of 15 amino acids. The V gene's germline CDR1 is GTSNPN and CDR2 SVGIG (reference sequence). This CDR3 is CAWRPTGAGNEKLFF. The CDR3 coding sequence is TGTGCCTGGCGTCCCACAGGGGCGGGTAATGAAAAACTGTTTTTT. Filled out from reference TRBV30 and TRBJ1-4, the complete variable domain reads SQTIHQWPATLVQPVGSPLSLECTVEGTSNPNLYWYRQAAGRGLQLLFYSVGIGQISSEVPQNLSASRPQDRQFILSSKKLLLSDSGFYLCAWRPTGAGNEKLFFGSGTQLSVL.

This chain joins TRBV9 and TRBJ2-5, with 12 bases lining up with TRBD1. The CDR3 is 16 amino acids. Germline-derived CDR1 and CDR2 are SGDLS and YYNGEE. The V and J ends lost 4 bases and 5 bases, in that order; junction bases with no gene match: 9. The DNA of the CDR3 is TGTGCCAGCAGCAAACTGGGGACAGGGGGCCTGGAGACCCAGTACTTC. Translated: CASSKLGTGGLETQYF.

A few counts support this clone. The chain links TRBV5-4 to TRBJ1-2; D unresolved. The CDR3 is made up of 12 amino acids. Germline V gene lookup returns CDR1 SGHNT and CDR2 YYREEE (reference sequence). Between the trimmed V and J ends, which lost 4 bases and 8 bases, there was a span of 12 bases. Written as DNA, the CDR3 is TGTGCCAGCAGCCGGGAAGGGTTGGGCTACACCTTC. This translates into CASSREGLGYTF.

This rearrangement joins TRBV29-1 to TRBJ2-2, with 7 bases identical to TRBD1. The CDR3 contains 15 residues. Looked up from germline, CDR1 is SQVTM and CDR2 is ANQGSEA. The J segment lost 0 bases and the V segment lost 4 bases, leaving 5 bases of the junction unmatched. In DNA form, the CDR3 reads TGCAGCGTTGGACCAGGGACAGCGAACACCGGGGAGCTGTTTTTT. Translation: CSVGPGTANTGELFF.

The chain couples TRBV5-4 to TRBJ2-1, with 9 bases that match TRBD2. Germline V CDR1 and CDR2: SGHNT, YYREEE (reference sequence). This CDR3 has 14 residues. The ends lost 0 bases at V and 6 bases at J; junction bases unmatched: 1. The CDR3: CASSLDSGSNEQFF. The CDR3 DNA follows: TGTGCCAGCAGCTTGGATAGCGGGAGCAATGAGCAGTTCTTC.

This clone was observed a few times. The V call is TRBV5-1, the J call TRBJ2-1; a weak D match, TRBD2 (6 bases). Trimming removed 0 bases from V and 5 bases from J, with 9 bases in between. CDR3 length equals 14 residues. Germline lookup yields CDR1 SGHRS and CDR2 YFSETQ. The CDR3 DNA is TGCGCCAGCAGCTTGGGCGGGATAGACAATGAGCAGTTCTTC. Protein: CASSLGGIDNEQFF.

The CDR3 reads CASREDRAGNQPQHF. In DNA form, the CDR3 reads TGTGCCAGCAGGGAGGACAGGGCGGGCAATCAGCCCCAGCATTTT. The chain carries TRBV2 and TRBJ1-5; 8 bases align to TRBD1. CDR1 is SNHLY and CDR2 is FYNNEI in the germline V gene. The CDR3 is 15 residues long. The J segment lost 2 bases and the V segment lost 6 bases, leaving 6 bases of the junction unmatched.

In DNA form, the CDR3 reads TGTGCCAGCAGTAAGGGACTAGCGGGAGTTGGAGAGACCCAGTACTTC. Amino acid sequence: CASSKGLAGVGETQYF. The V and J genes are TRBV25-1 and TRBJ2-5; 14 bases agree with TRBD2. V was pared by 5 bases and J by 4 bases, with 6 bases of the junction left unmatched. Germline V CDR1 and CDR2: MGHDK, SYGVNS. CDR3 size: 16 residues.

In its sample, this clone was seen once. This chain connects TRBV11-2 to TRBJ2-7, with a weak D call TRBD2 (5 bases). CDR3 size: 15 residues. In germline, CDR1 is SGHAT, CDR2 FQNNGV. V dropped 6 bases and J dropped 3 bases, with 18 bases sitting between them. The CDR3 protein is CASSLEGSSHYEQYF. The CDR3 coding sequence is TGTGCCAGCAGTCTAGAAGGGAGCTCCCACTACGAGCAGTACTTC.

The chain combines TRBV14 with TRBJ2-6; D is perhaps TRBD1 (6 bases). Trimming removed 4 bases from V and 4 bases from J, with 26 bases in between. Germline-derived CDR1 and CDR2 are SGHDN and FVKESK. The CDR3 covers 20 residues. The CDR3 loop is CASSRGDWDTAQAGANVLTF. The CDR3 nucleotides are TGTGCCAGCAGCCGAGGAGACTGGGACACGGCCCAGGCGGGGGCCAACGTCCTGACTTTC.